This TCR beta chain appears in the sequencing data of a study of cytomegalovirus exposure and HLA in healthy donors. Study observations and caveats: Earlier findings revealed that most TCR beta V segments proved productive either about 87% or about 30% of the time.

Comment on this clone: Its cognate antigen is unknown.

Amplification used 60 Vbeta primers and 13 Jbeta primers. Method: immunoSEQ multiplex PCR; TCRdb's copy keeps in-frame clones and lacks some. The sample contains 100,000 to 120,000 clones, 76% of which appear only once. This CDR3 is built from 14 residues. V trimming: 6 bases; J trimming: 4 bases; junction bases outside the gene matches: 5. Germline lookup yields CDR1 MNHEY and CDR2 SVGAGI. The TCR originated in a man aged 25-45 years in good health and CMV-seropositive. The chain has TRBV6-5 and TRBJ2-3; 9 bases are shared with TRBD1. Specimen: PBMCs. The CDR3 loop reads CASRYRGPADTQYF. Here the CDR3 DNA reads TGTGCCAGCAGGTACAGGGGGCCGGCAGATACGCAGTATTTT.